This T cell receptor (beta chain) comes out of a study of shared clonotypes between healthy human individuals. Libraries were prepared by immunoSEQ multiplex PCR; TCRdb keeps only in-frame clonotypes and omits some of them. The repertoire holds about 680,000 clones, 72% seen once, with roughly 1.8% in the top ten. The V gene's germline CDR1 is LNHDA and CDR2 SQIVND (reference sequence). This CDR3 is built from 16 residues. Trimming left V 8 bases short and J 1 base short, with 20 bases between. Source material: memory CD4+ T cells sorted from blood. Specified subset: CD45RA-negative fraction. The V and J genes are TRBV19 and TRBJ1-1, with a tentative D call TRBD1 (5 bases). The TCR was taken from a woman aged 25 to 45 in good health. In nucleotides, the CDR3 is TGTGCCAGTTTTTCTCACAACAGGAATCCGAACACTGAAGCTTTCTTT. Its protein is CASFSHNRNPNTEAFF.